This entry describes one T cell receptor (beta chain). The CDR3 is 16 residues long. Unmatched junction bases numbered 4, after V lost 0 bases and J lost 2 bases. Germline assignment: CDR1 SGDLS and CDR2 YYNGEE. This entry comes from a study of blood T cell repertoires in COVID-19. Study summary: Sources were T cells, B-cell-depleted T cells, or PBMCs; the material itself was cDNA or gDNA.

Assay: immunoSEQ multiplex PCR; the TCRdb copy retains only in-frame clones and omits some. The sample holds approximately 250,000 clones, approximately 79% seen once. This clonotype originated in a man aged 25-45 years with acute COVID-19. V is TRBV9 and J is TRBJ2-1; 8 nucleotides align to TRBD2. The specimen sequenced was PBMCs or T cells enriched from blood (not recorded which). CDR3 sequence (DNA): TGTGCCAGCAGCGTAGGTGGCGGGGGGACCTACAATGAGCAGTTCTTC. This sequence encodes CASSVGGGGTYNEQFF.